This entry lists 24 T cell receptor beta chains sequenced from one sample in a study of T cells in Graves' hyperthyroidism and ophthalmopathy. The investigators amplified TCR beta CDR3 regions from RNA transcripts. The TCR CDR3 was amplified in a first-round RT-PCR using the HTBI primer set. From the multiplex PCR reads, TCRdb called clonotypes with MiXCR, one entry per CDR3 protein. The profile shows some 460,000 distinct CDR3 sequences, approximately 14% of them singletons. Material: blood. The origin of the receptors is a woman aged 18-29 years with Graves' hyperthyroidism.

This clonotype was counted only a few times. The chain combines TRBV6-1 with TRBJ2-1, with a weak D call TRBD2 (5 bases). Germline CDR1 is MNHNS and CDR2 is SASEGT. The CDR3 sequence is 11 residues long. Trimming shortened V by 2 bases and J by 14 bases, and 10 bases separated the two germline ends. The CDR3 here is CASSELGVKFF. The DNA of the CDR3 is TGTGCCAGCAGTGAACTCGGGGTCAAGTTCTTC.

This clonotype was counted ten times or more. The chain employs TRBV9 and TRBJ2-7; 9 bases are shared with TRBD1. From germline, CDR1 is SGDLS and CDR2 YYNGEE. The CDR3 consists of 15 residues. Trimming removed 0 bases from V and 6 bases from J; junction bases left unmatched: 7. DNA for the CDR3: TGTGCCAGCAGCGTAGATGTACAGGGGGCGATCGAGCAGTACTTC. As protein: CASSVDVQGAIEQYF.

In this sample, this clonotype turned up many times. The chain is built from TRBV7-8 and TRBJ1-2; 9 bases are a match to TRBD1. From germline, CDR1 is SGHVS and CDR2 FQNEAQ. The CDR3 loop spans 14 amino acids. J gave up 8 bases and V 4 bases, and 8 bases lay outside the gene matches. The CDR3 coding sequence is TGTGCCAGCAGCTCCGGGACAGGGTTTCGGGGCTACACCTTC. It encodes CASSSGTGFRGYTF. The entire variable domain, with the rest obtained from reference TRBV7-8 and TRBJ1-2, is as follows: GAGVSQSPRYKVAKRGQDVALRCDPISGHVSLFWYQQALGQGPEFLTYFQNEAQLDKSGLPSDRFFAERPEGSVSTLKIQRTQQEDSAVYLCASSSGTGFRGYTFGSGTRLTVV.

V gene TRBV7-2 combines with J gene TRBJ1-4; maybe TRBD1 (6 bases). Per germline, CDR1 SGHTA and CDR2 FQGNSA. V was shortened by 2 bases and J by 12 bases, with 19 bases between the two germline ends. The CDR3 contains 15 residues. The CDR3 DNA reads as TGTGCCAGCAGCTTATCCCACAACAAGGGGGAAGAACTGTTTTTT. The encoded protein is CASSLSHNKGEELFF.

This clonotype was recorded a few times. This chain links TRBV20-1 with TRBJ1-3; D unclear. Trimming removed 2 bases at V and 4 bases at J, with 15 bases between. The CDR3 is 15 amino acids. In germline, CDR1 is DFQATT, CDR2 SNEGSKA (reference sequence). The DNA of the CDR3 is TGCAGTGCTAGAAGTCAGGCCATTTGGGGAAACACCATATATTTT. Translation: CSARSQAIWGNTIYF.

The rearrangement uses TRBV7-9 and TRBJ2-5; D uncertain. The CDR3 covers 15 residues. Germline lookup yields CDR1 SEHNR and CDR2 FQNEAQ (reference sequence). The ends were cut back, 10 bases at V and 1 base at J, with 19 bases in the middle. CDR3 DNA sequence: TGTGCCACAGGAATGGGCGTAGGCAGCCAAGAGACCCAGTACTTC. Translation: CATGMGVGSQETQYF.

This clonotype turned up a few times. The chain couples TRBV27 to TRBJ2-7, with 8 bases lining up with TRBD1. The V gene end was trimmed by 9 bases and the J gene end by 7 bases; junction bases not matched to a gene: 8. Germline-derived CDR1 and CDR2 are MNHEY and SMNVEV (reference sequence). The CDR3 has 12 residues. The CDR3 sequence: CASKTGAGEQYF. The CDR3 coding sequence is TGTGCCAGTAAGACAGGGGCGGGAGAGCAGTACTTC.

This clonotype showed up many times. V usage is TRBV5-1 and J usage is TRBJ2-7; D unresolved. CDR3 length: 12 amino acids. The germline V gene encodes CDR1 SGHRS and CDR2 YFSETQ. The ends were cut back, 4 bases at V and 2 bases at J, with 7 bases in the middle. This CDR3 is CASSRDAYEQYF. The CDR3 DNA reads TGCGCCAGCAGCCGAGATGCCTACGAGCAGTACTTC. The variable domain in full, completed from reference TRBV5-1 and TRBJ2-7, reads KAGVTQTPRYLIKTRGQQVTLSCSPISGHRSVSWYQQTPGQGLQFLFEYFSETQRNKGNFPGRFSGRQFSNSRSEMNVSTLELGDSALYLCASSRDAYEQYFGPGTRLTVT.

This clonotype has just a few counts. One junction end does not reproduce the germline sequence, and a read error may be involved. The rearrangement joins TRBV28 to TRBJ1-5; tentative D call: TRBD1 (6 bases). This CDR3 spans 13 amino acids. The germline V gene encodes CDR1 MDHEN and CDR2 SYDVKM. The DNA for the CDR3 is TGTGCCAGCAGTTTCGACAGGAATCAGTCCCAGCATTTT. Protein product: CASSFDRNQSQHF.

The V gene is TRBV20-1, the J gene TRBJ2-7, with D possibly called TRBD1 or TRBD2 (5 bases each). The V and J ends lost 1 base and 3 bases respectively, with 16 bases between them. CDR3 size: 15 residues. CDR1 and CDR2 (germline): DFQATT, SNEGSKA (reference sequence). The DNA of the CDR3 is TGCAGTGCTAGAGGTGAGGGGACCTTAATCTACGAGCAGTACTTC. Its protein product is CSARGEGTLIYEQYF.

Here the CDR3 DNA reads TGTGCCAGCAGCTCAGGGGTCCAGGGTCAGCCCCAGCATTTT. Amino acid sequence: CASSSGVQGQPQHF. This chain joins TRBV7-9 and TRBJ1-5; D might be TRBD1 (6 bases). Per the germline V gene, CDR1 is SEHNR and CDR2 is FQNEAQ (reference sequence). This CDR3 comprises 14 residues. Between the trimmed V and J ends, which lost 4 bases and 6 bases, there was a span of 13 bases. Full variable domain (outside the CDR3, taken from reference TRBV7-9 and TRBJ1-5): DTGVSQNPRHKITKRGQNVTFRCDPISEHNRLYWYRQTLGQGPEFLTYFQNEAQLEKSRLLSDRFSAERPKGSFSTLEIQRTEQGDSAMYLCASSSGVQGQPQHFGDGTRLSIL.

The chain has TRBV12-3 or TRBV12-4 and TRBJ1-3; tentative D call: TRBD1 (6 bases). V was clipped by 6 bases and J by 4 bases, with 16 bases between them. The CDR3 length is 15 residues. CDR3 protein: CASSVSGGTGNTIYF. The CDR3 bases are TGTGCCAGCAGCGTATCTGGCGGGACAGGAAACACCATATATTTT.

CDR3 in amino acids: CASSPLEGPSPDTQYF. The CDR3 DNA reads TGCGCCAGCAGCCCCCTTGAGGGACCCTCCCCGGATACGCAGTATTTT. The chain has TRBV5-1 and TRBJ2-3; tentatively, D is TRBD1 or TRBD2 (5 bases each). The length of the CDR3 is 16 residues. From germline, CDR1 is SGHRS and CDR2 YFSETQ. V lost 4 bases and J lost 6, with 21 bases in between.

The chain recombines TRBV9 with TRBJ2-7; TRBD1 aligns across 8 bases. V dropped 0 bases and J dropped 2; count of bases not matched to a gene: 1. The CDR3 covers 14 residues. Looked up from germline, CDR1 is SGDLS and CDR2 is YYNGEE. The CDR3 reads CASSVGRGPYEQYF. For the CDR3, the DNA is TGTGCCAGCAGCGTAGGCAGGGGGCCCTACGAGCAGTACTTC.

This clonotype has ten or more counts. This chain connects TRBV5-1 to TRBJ2-7, with D tentatively TRBD1 (6 bases). CDR1 and CDR2 (germline): SGHRS, YFSETQ. This CDR3 comprises 14 residues. The ends were cut back, 4 bases at V and 1 base at J, with 12 bases in the middle. The CDR3 region is CASSLDSYSYEQYF. CDR3 sequence (DNA): TGCGCCAGCAGCCTGGACAGTTATTCCTACGAGCAGTACTTC.

This clonotype occurred many times. CDR3 DNA: TGTGCCAGCAGCCAATTTCGGAGCGGGATCTATGAGCAGTTCTTC. Translating it yields CASSQFRSGIYEQFF. This chain uses TRBV7-3 with TRBJ2-1; 7 nucleotides align to TRBD2. Trimming at V came to 5 bases and at J to 8 bases, leaving 12 bases not matched to a gene. This CDR3 region has 15 residues. The germline V gene has CDR1 SGHTA and CDR2 FQGTGA.

This clonotype appeared a few times. The rearrangement links TRBV7-9 to TRBJ1-2; D call uncertain. This CDR3 has 13 amino acids. Trimming shortened V by 3 bases and J by 3 bases, and 8 bases separated the two germline ends. The germline CDR1 and CDR2 sequences are SEHNR and FQNEAQ (reference sequence). In DNA, the CDR3 is TGTGCCAGCAGCTTTGGGTACGACTATGGCTACACCTTC. Translation: CASSFGYDYGYTF.

The chain has TRBV4-1 and TRBJ2-7; 10 positions match TRBD2. V lost 0 bases, J lost 5 bases, and 16 bases stayed unmatched. Germline CDR1 MGHRA, CDR2 YSYEKL. The CDR3 loop spans 19 amino acids. Written as DNA, the CDR3 is TGCGCCAGCAGCCAAGATCGGCGGAGCGGGAGGGCCGGGGAGGACGAGCAGTACTTC. Amino acid sequence: CASSQDRRSGRAGEDEQYF.

The chain carries TRBV3-1 and TRBJ2-4, with unresolved D. The CDR3 extends over 15 amino acids. The V end was cut by 0 bases, the J end by 6 bases, with 12 bases between. Germline CDR1 LGHDT, CDR2 YNNKEL (reference sequence). The CDR3 is CASSQDSQGGNIQYF. The CDR3 coding sequence is TGTGCCAGCAGCCAAGATAGCCAAGGCGGAAACATTCAGTACTTC.

The J gene is TRBJ1-1, the V gene TRBV19; no clear D. Germline assignment: CDR1 LNHDA and CDR2 SQIVND (reference sequence). V lost 3 bases, J lost 1 base, and 9 bases lay in between. The CDR3 loop spans 14 amino acids. This chain's CDR3 is CASSIGTKNTEAFF. The CDR3 region has the DNA TGTGCCAGTAGTATTGGCACTAAGAACACTGAAGCTTTCTTT.

This clonotype was seen only once. The chain employs TRBV19 and TRBJ1-1; weak D call: TRBD1 (5 bases). Trimming removed 6 bases from V and 1 base from J, with 12 bases in between. Germline V lookup: CDR1 LNHDA, CDR2 SQIVND (reference sequence). The CDR3 sequence is 14 residues long. The CDR3 bases are TGTGCCAGTAGAACGCAGGGCAAGAACACTGAAGCTTTCTTT. It translates to CASRTQGKNTEAFF. The full variable domain, with the rest looked up from reference TRBV19 and TRBJ1-1, is DGGITQSPKYLFRKEGQNVTLSCEQNLNHDAMYWYRQDPGQGLRLIYYSQIVNDFQKGDIAEGYSVSREKKESFPLTVTSAQKNPTAFYLCASRTQGKNTEAFFGQGTRLTVV.

A word on this clonotype: The junction does not match germline at one end; this may be a read error. The V gene is TRBV7-7, the J gene TRBJ2-7; the D gene is possibly TRBD2 (6 bases). The CDR3 sequence is 15 residues long. Per the germline V gene, CDR1 is SSHAT and CDR2 is FNYEAQ (reference sequence). The CDR3 spells CASSFGTGTTYEQYF. The CDR3 DNA sequence: TGTGCTAGCAGCTTTGGGACTGGGACCACCTACGAGCAGTACTTC.

Ten or more counts support this clonotype. The gene calls are TRBV5-1 and TRBJ2-7; 9 positions agree with TRBD2. The germline CDR1 and CDR2 sequences are SGHRS and YFSETQ. The CDR3 consists of 14 residues. With 2 bases clipped from V and 5 bases from J, the junction kept 5 bases outside the gene matches. The CDR3 DNA is TGCGCCAGCAGCTTCTTAGCGGGAGCCCACGAGCAGTACTTC. Its translation: CASSFLAGAHEQYF. The full variable domain, with the rest looked up from reference TRBV5-1 and TRBJ2-7, is KAGVTQTPRYLIKTRGQQVTLSCSPISGHRSVSWYQQTPGQGLQFLFEYFSETQRNKGNFPGRFSGRQFSNSRSEMNVSTLELGDSALYLCASSFLAGAHEQYFGPGTRLTVT.

This clonotype was seen many times. J is TRBJ1-5 and V is TRBV20-1; D is uncertain. This CDR3 comprises 12 residues. Germline loops: CDR1 DFQATT, CDR2 SNEGSKA (reference sequence). V lost 6 bases and J lost 8, with 14 bases in between. DNA for the CDR3: TGCAGTGCGAGGCAGCTTTATGAGCCCCAGCATTTT. Translating gives CSARQLYEPQHF.